This T cell receptor beta chain is drawn from a study of blood T cells in healthy people across ages. This clonotype was recorded a few times. A second PCR, run for roughly 7 to 12 cycles, used a sample-barcoded 5' primer plus a J-beta primer mix. TCRdb re-analysed the 5' RACE reads in MiXCR, keeping a single row per CDR3 protein. The sample includes about 970,000 distinct CDR3 sequences, approximately 50% of them seen just once. V was trimmed by 7 bases and J by 3 bases, leaving 10 bases between them. This CDR3 comprises 13 residues. The rearrangement links TRBV12-3 or TRBV12-4 to TRBJ2-1, with D tentatively TRBD2 (6 bases). The TCR comes from an older woman in good health. Sample: blood. CDR3: CASTSRDYNEQFF. In DNA, the CDR3 is TGTGCCAGCACCTCGCGGGACTACAATGAGCAGTTCTTC.